Shown below are 11 T cell receptor beta chains from a single sample sequenced in a study of neurological immune-mediated disorders (dated by TCRdb to 2018 to 2020). The time point label for this specimen denotes: technical triplicate 2. Receptors were amplified or captured by 5' RACE. Sequencing used an Illumina HiSeq 2500. The public reads were reprocessed in TCRdb via fastp at Q25 and MiXCR, keeping in-frame beta chains. All rows with the same CDR3 protein become a single entry with the most common DNA and genes. The sample table holds under 65,000 distinct CDR3 sequences, of which 24% were seen once. The ten largest clones represent 3.5% to 5.5% of the sample. Specimen: PBMCs. Source of these receptors: a man aged 55 to 69 with HTLV-1-associated myelopathy (HAM/TSP).

This clonotype was found many times. The V and J genes are TRBV20-1 and TRBJ1-5, with D perhaps matching TRBD1 (6 bases). The CDR3 consists of 12 residues. The germline CDR1 and CDR2 sequences are DFQATT and SNEGSKA (reference sequence). Deletions cut 2 bases from V and 6 bases from J, with 8 bases between. The CDR3 nucleotides read TGCAGTGCTAGACCAGGGGTTCAGCCCCAGCATTTT. Protein product: CSARPGVQPQHF.

Many counts were recorded for this clonotype. V gene TRBV5-1 combines with J gene TRBJ1-1, with D perhaps matching TRBD1 (5 bases). The CDR3 is 17 amino acids. CDR1 SGHRS and CDR2 YFSETQ come from the germline V gene. V dropped 0 bases and J dropped 0 bases, with 15 bases sitting between them. CDR3 region: CASSLVPLGQLNTEAFF. DNA for the CDR3: TGCGCCAGCAGCTTGGTCCCGCTGGGGCAGTTGAACACTGAAGCTTTCTTT.

This clonotype was recorded at least ten times. The rearrangement uses TRBV12-3 or TRBV12-4 and TRBJ2-2; no clear D gene. The CDR3 runs to 11 residues. V lost 10 bases to trimming and J lost 7 bases, with 10 bases between them. The CDR3 reads CATLWYGELFF. In DNA form, the CDR3 reads TGTGCCACCCTTTGGTACGGGGAGCTGTTTTTT.

This clonotype was detected many times. This chain uses TRBV18 with TRBJ2-1; D may correspond to TRBD1 or TRBD2 (6 bases each). The CDR3 consists of 16 residues. V dropped 0 bases and J dropped 8 bases, with 17 bases sitting between them. Per the germline V gene, CDR1 is KGHSH and CDR2 is LQKENI. In nucleotides, the CDR3 is TGTGCCAGCTCACCACCGAGCGGAGGGGGTATGGATGAGCAGTTCTTC. The encoded protein is CASSPPSGGGMDEQFF.

There are many counts of this clonotype. This CDR3 is CASSYEPGKTGNEQYF. CDR3 sequence (DNA): TGCGCCAGCAGCTACGAACCCGGAAAAACAGGGAACGAGCAGTACTTC. The chain is built from TRBV5-1 and TRBJ2-7; the D gene is possibly TRBD1 (6 bases). The germline gives CDR1 SGHRS, CDR2 YFSETQ. The CDR3 covers 16 residues. The V and J ends lost 3 bases and 5 bases respectively, with 21 bases between them.

This clonotype was recorded many times. The chain couples TRBV4-1 to TRBJ2-5; TRBD1 matches 9 bases. CDR1 and CDR2 from the germline V gene are MGHRA and YSYEKL. V lost 5 bases, J lost 2 bases, and 9 bases stayed unmatched. The CDR3 has 16 amino acids. The CDR3, as DNA: TGCGCCAGCAGCTTCCCAGGACAGGGGCGACAAGAGACCCAGTACTTC. Protein product: CASSFPGQGRQETQYF.

This clonotype was recorded at least ten times. This chain links TRBV20-1 with TRBJ1-3, with D possibly being TRBD1 (5 bases). The CDR3 is made up of 17 amino acids. Looked up from germline, CDR1 is DFQATT and CDR2 is SNEGSKA (reference sequence). V was cut by 1 base and J by 2 bases, with 18 bases left in between. The CDR3 here is CSARVARETVPGNTIYF. The CDR3 DNA is TGCAGTGCTAGAGTGGCCAGGGAAACAGTCCCTGGAAACACCATATATTTT.

The chain links TRBV10-3 to TRBJ2-2; 7 bases align to TRBD1. The CDR3 runs 14 residues. V gave up 10 bases and J gave up 4 bases; unmatched junction bases: 9. CDR1 is ENHRY and CDR2 is SYGVKD in the germline V gene. This CDR3 reads CATYDRARTGELFF. In nucleotides, the CDR3 is TGTGCCACCTACGACAGGGCGCGCACCGGGGAGCTGTTTTTT.

This clonotype showed up just a few times. In DNA, the CDR3 is TGCGCCACCTCGACAGGGGATAACGCCGGGGAGCTGTTTTTT. It yields the protein CATSTGDNAGELFF. This chain uses TRBV5-1 with TRBJ2-2; 8 nucleotides match TRBD1. The V segment lost 9 bases and the J segment 6 bases; nucleotides outside the gene matches: 10. CDR3 length: 14 amino acids. Germline V gene data show CDR1 as SGHRS and CDR2 as YFSETQ.

This clonotype was observed at least ten times. V and J are TRBV29-1 and TRBJ1-2; the match to TRBD1 covers 7 bases. Germline V gives CDR1 SQVTM, CDR2 ANQGSEA. V lost 1 base and J lost 7; bases outside the gene matches: 3. The CDR3 contains 12 residues. CDR3 region: CSVEGQGGGYTF. The CDR3 bases are TGCAGCGTTGAAGGACAGGGCGGTGGCTACACCTTC.

This clonotype was found many times. V gene TRBV4-2 combines with J gene TRBJ2-2; D is unclear. Trimming shortened V by 2 bases and J by 0 bases, and 10 bases separated the two germline ends. From germline, CDR1 is LGHNA and CDR2 YNFKEQ. CDR3 length equals 16 residues. The CDR3 nucleotides are TGTGCCAGCAGCCAAAGTAGGGCAGCGAACACCGGGGAGCTGTTTTTT. Its protein product is CASSQSRAANTGELFF.